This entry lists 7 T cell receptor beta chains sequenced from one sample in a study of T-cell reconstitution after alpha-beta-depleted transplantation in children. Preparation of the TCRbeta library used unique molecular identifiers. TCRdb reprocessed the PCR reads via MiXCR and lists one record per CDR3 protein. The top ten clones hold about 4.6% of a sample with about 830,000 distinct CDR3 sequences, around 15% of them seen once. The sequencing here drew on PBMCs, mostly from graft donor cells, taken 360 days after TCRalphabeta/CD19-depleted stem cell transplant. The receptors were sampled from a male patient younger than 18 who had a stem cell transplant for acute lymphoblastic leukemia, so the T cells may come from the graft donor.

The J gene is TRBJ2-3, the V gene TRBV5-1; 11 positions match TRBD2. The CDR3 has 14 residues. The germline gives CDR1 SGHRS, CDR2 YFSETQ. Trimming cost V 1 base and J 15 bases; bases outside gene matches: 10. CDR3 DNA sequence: TGCGCCAGCAGCTTGAGCACAGACAGACTAGCGGGATATTTT. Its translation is CASSLSTDRLAGYF. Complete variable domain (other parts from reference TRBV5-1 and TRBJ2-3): KAGVTQTPRYLIKTRGQQVTLSCSPISGHRSVSWYQQTPGQGLQFLFEYFSETQRNKGNFPGRFSGRQFSNSRSEMNVSTLELGDSALYLCASSLSTDRLAGYFGPGTRLTVL.

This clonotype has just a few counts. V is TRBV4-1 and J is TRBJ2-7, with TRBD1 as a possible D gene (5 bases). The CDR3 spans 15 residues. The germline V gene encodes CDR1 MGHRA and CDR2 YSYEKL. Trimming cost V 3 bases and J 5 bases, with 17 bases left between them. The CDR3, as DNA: TGCGCCAGCAGCCACCCTTCGGCTAGGGGCCACGAGCAGTACTTC. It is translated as CASSHPSARGHEQYF.

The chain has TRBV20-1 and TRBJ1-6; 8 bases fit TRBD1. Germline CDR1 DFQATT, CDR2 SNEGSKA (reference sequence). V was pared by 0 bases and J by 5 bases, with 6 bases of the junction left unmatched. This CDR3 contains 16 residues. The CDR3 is CSARDPTGGDNSPLHF. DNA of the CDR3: TGCAGTGCTAGAGACCCCACAGGGGGAGATAATTCACCCCTCCACTTT.

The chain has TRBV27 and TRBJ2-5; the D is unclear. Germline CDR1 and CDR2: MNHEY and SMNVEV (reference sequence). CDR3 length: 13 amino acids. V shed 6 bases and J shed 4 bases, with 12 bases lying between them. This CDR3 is CASSPNRLETQYF. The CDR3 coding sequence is TGTGCCAGCAGCCCCAATAGGCTAGAGACCCAGTACTTC.

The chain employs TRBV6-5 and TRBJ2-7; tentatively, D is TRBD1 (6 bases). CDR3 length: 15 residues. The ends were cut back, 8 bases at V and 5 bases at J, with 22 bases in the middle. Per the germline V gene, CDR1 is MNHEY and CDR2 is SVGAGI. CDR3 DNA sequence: TGTGCCAGCCACTCCCCAGGGGAGCGGCCCCACGAGCAGTACTTC. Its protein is CASHSPGERPHEQYF.

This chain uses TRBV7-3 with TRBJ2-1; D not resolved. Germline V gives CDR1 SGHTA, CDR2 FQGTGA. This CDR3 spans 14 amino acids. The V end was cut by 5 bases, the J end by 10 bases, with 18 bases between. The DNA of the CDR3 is TGTGCCAGCAGCCCCCGGACCTCGGCGAGAGAGCAGTTCTTC. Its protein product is CASSPRTSAREQFF.

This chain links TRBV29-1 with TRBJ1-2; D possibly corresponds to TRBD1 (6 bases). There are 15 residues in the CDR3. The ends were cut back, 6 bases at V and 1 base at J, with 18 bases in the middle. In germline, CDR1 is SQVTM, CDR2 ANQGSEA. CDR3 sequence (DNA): TGCAGCGTGATACCGACCAAGGGGGTTAACTATGGCTACACCTTC. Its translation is CSVIPTKGVNYGYTF.